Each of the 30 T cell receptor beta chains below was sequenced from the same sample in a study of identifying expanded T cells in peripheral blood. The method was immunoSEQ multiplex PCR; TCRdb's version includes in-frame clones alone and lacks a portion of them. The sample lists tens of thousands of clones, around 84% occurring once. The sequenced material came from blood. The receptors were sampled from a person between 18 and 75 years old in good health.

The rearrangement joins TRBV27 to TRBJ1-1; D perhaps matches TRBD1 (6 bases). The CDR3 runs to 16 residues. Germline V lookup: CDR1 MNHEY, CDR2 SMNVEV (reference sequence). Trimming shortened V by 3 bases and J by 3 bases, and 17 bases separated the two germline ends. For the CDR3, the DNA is TGTGCCAGCAGTTTCGGTGCGTTAGGGGGTTACACTGAAGCTTTCTTT. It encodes CASSFGALGGYTEAFF.

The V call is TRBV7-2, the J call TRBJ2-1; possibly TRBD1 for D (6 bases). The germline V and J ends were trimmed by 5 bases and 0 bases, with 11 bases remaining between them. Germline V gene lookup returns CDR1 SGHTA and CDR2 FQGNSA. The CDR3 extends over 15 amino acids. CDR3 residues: CASSRQASSYNEQFF. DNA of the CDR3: TGTGCCAGCAGCCGACAGGCGAGCTCCTACAATGAGCAGTTCTTC.

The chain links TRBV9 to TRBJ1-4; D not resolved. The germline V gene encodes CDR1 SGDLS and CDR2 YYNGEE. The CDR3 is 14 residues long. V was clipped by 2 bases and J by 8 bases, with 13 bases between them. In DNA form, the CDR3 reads TGTGCCAGCAGCGTGACTGGAATGGGGGAAAAACTGTTTTTT. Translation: CASSVTGMGEKLFF. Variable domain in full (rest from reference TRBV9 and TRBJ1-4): DSGVTQTPKHLITATGQRVTLRCSPRSGDLSVYWYQQSLDQGLQFLIQYYNGEERAKGNILERFSAQQFPDLHSELNLSSLELGDSALYFCASSVTGMGEKLFFGSGTQLSVL.

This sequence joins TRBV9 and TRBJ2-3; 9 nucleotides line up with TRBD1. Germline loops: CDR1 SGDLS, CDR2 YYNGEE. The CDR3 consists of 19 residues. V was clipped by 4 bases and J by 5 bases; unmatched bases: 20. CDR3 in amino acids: CASSLRATTGQGEKDTQYF. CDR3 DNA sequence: TGTGCCAGCAGCCTAAGAGCAACGACGGGACAGGGTGAGAAAGATACGCAGTATTTT.

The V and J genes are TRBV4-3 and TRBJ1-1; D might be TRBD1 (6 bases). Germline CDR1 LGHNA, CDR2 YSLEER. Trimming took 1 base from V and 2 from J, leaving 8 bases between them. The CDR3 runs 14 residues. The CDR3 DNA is TGCGCCAGCAGCCAAGTGGGACAAAACACTGAAGCTTTCTTT. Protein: CASSQVGQNTEAFF.

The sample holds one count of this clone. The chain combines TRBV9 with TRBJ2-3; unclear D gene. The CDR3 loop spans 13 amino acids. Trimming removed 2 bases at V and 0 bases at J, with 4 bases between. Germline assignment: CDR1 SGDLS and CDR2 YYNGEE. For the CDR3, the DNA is TGTGCCAGCAGCGTTCCTAGCACAGATACGCAGTATTTT. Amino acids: CASSVPSTDTQYF.

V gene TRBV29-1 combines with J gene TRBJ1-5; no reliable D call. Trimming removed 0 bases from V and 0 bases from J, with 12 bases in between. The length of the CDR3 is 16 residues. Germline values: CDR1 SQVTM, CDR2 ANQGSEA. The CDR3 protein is CSVEDLGRYSNQPQHF. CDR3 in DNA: TGCAGCGTTGAAGATCTAGGACGGTATAGCAATCAGCCCCAGCATTTT.

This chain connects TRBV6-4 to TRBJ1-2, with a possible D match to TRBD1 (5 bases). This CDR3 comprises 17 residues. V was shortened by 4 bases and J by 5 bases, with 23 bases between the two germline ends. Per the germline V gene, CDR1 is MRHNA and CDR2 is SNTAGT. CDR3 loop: CASSGGPRGSVGYGYTF. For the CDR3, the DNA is TGTGCCAGCAGTGGTGGGCCTCGGGGGAGCGTAGGTTATGGCTACACCTTC.

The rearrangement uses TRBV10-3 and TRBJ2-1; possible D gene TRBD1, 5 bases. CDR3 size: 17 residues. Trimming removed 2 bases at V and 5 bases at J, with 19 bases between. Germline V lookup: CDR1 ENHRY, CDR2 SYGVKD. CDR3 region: CAISEPSSQGIDNEQFF. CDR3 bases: TGTGCCATCAGTGAGCCTTCCAGCCAGGGTATCGACAATGAGCAGTTCTTC.

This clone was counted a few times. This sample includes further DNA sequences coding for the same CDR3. The CDR3 protein is CASSFSTGELFF. The CDR3 DNA is TGTGCCAGCAGCTTCAGCACCGGGGAGCTGTTTTTT. This chain uses TRBV7-2 with TRBJ2-2; D gene unclear. Germline CDR1 reads SGHTA; CDR2 reads FQGNSA. The CDR3 runs to 12 residues. V lost 3 bases and J 4 bases, leaving 3 bases between the germline ends.

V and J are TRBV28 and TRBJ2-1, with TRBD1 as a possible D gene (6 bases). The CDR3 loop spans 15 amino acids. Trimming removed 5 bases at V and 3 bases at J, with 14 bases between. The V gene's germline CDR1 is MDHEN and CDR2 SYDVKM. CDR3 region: CASSLPGEDYNEQFF. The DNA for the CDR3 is TGTGCCAGCAGTCTTCCAGGGGAAGACTACAATGAGCAGTTCTTC.

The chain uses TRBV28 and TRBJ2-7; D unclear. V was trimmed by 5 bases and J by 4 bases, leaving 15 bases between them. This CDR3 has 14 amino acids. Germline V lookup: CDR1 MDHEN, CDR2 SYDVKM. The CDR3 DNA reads TGTGCCAGCAGTCGAACAGCTGGGGTATACGAGCAGTACTTC. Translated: CASSRTAGVYEQYF.

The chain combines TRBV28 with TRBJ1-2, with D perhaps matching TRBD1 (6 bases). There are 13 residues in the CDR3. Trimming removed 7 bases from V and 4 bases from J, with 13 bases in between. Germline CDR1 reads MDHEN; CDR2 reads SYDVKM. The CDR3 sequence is CASKQGLVYGYTF. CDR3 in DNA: TGTGCCAGCAAACAGGGTTTGGTCTATGGCTACACCTTC.

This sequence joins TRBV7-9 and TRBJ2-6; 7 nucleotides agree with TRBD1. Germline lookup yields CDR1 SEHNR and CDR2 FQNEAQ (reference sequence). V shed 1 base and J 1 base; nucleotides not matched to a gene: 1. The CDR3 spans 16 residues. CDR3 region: CASSLDRGSGANVLTF. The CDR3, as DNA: TGTGCCAGCAGCTTAGACAGGGGATCTGGGGCCAACGTCCTGACTTTC.

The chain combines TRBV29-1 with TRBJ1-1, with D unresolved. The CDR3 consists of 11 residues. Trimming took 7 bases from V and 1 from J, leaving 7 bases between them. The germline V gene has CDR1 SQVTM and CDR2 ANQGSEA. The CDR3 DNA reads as TGCAGCGGAGGGCAGAACACTGAAGCTTTCTTT. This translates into CSGGQNTEAFF.

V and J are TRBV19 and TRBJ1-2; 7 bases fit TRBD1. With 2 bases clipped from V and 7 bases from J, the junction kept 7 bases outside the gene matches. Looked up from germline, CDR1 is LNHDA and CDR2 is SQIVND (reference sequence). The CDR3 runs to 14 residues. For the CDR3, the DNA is TGTGCCAGTAGTATAATCGACAGGGCCTCTGGCTACACCTTC. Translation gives CASSIIDRASGYTF.

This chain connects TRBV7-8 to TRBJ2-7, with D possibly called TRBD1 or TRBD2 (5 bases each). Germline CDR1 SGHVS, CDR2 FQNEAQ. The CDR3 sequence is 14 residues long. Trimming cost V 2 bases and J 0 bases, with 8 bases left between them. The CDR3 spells CASSLRDDSYEQYF. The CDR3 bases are TGTGCCAGCAGCTTAAGGGACGACTCCTACGAGCAGTACTTC.

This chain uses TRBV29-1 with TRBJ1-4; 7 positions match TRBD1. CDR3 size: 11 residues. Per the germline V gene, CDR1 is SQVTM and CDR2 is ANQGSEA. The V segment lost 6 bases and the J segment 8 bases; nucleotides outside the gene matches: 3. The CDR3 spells CSVGTEEKLFF. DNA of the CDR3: TGCAGCGTAGGGACAGAAGAAAAACTGTTTTTT. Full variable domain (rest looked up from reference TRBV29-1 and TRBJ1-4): SAVISQKPSRDICQRGTSLTIQCQVDSQVTMMFWYRQQPGQSLTLIATANQGSEATYESGFVIDKFPISRPNLTFSTLTVSNMSPEDSSIYLCSVGTEEKLFFGSGTQLSVL.

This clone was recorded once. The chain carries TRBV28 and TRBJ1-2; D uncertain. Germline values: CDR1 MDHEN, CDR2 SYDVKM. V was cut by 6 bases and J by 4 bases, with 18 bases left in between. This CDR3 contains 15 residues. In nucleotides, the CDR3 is TGTGCCAGCAGCCCCTCCCCCCTAATTTTCTATGGCTACACCTTC. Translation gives CASSPSPLIFYGYTF.

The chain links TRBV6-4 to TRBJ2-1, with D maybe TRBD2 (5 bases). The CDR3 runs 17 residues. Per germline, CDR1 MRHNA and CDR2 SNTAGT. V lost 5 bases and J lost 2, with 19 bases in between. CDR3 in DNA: TGTGCCAGCAGTCGGCGGGTTGGAGTTGCTACCTACAATGAGCAGTTCTTC. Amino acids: CASSRRVGVATYNEQFF.

The DNA for the CDR3 is TGCAGCGTTGCCGGCGGACTGAACACCGGGGAGCTGTTTTTT. This gives the protein CSVAGGLNTGELFF. This chain uses TRBV29-1 with TRBJ2-2; tentatively, D is TRBD2 (5 bases). Germline-derived CDR1 and CDR2 are SQVTM and ANQGSEA. This CDR3 contains 14 residues. Trimming pared 4 bases from V and 1 base from J, leaving 10 bases between.

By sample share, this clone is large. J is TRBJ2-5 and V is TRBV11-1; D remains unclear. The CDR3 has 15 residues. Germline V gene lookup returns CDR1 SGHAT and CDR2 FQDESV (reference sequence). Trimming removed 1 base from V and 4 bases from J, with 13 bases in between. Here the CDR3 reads CASSLVPSGLETQYF. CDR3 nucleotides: TGTGCCAGCAGCTTAGTTCCCTCCGGGCTAGAGACCCAGTACTTC.

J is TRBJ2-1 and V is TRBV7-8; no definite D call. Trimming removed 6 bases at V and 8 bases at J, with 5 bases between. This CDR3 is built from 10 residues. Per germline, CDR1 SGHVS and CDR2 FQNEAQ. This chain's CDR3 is CASRADEQFF. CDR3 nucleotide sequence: TGTGCCAGCAGGGCAGATGAGCAGTTCTTC. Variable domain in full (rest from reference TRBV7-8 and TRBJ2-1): GAGVSQSPRYKVAKRGQDVALRCDPISGHVSLFWYQQALGQGPEFLTYFQNEAQLDKSGLPSDRFFAERPEGSVSTLKIQRTQQEDSAVYLCASRADEQFFGPGTRLTVL.

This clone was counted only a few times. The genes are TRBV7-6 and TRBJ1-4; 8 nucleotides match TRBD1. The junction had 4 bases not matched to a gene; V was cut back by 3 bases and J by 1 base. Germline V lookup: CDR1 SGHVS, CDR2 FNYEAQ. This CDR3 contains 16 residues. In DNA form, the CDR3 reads TGTGCCAGCAGCTTGGACAGGGCCCTAACTAATGAAAAACTGTTTTTT. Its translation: CASSLDRALTNEKLFF.

The DNA of the CDR3 is TGTGCCAGCAGCCAAGAATTGTATAGGAGGGCCTTGGGTACAGATACGCAGTATTTT. Amino acids: CASSQELYRRALGTDTQYF. V and J are TRBV4-2 and TRBJ2-3, with D possibly matching TRBD2 (6 bases). The length of the CDR3 is 19 residues. Germline V gene lookup returns CDR1 LGHNA and CDR2 YNFKEQ. The V end lost 0 bases, the J end lost 3 bases, and 22 bases lay between the germline ends.

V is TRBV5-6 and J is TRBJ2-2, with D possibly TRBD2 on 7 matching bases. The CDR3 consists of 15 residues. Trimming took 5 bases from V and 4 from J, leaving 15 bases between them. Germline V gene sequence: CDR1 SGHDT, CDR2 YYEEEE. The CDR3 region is CASRRGDTFTGELFF. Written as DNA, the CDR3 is TGTGCCAGCAGACGGGGGGACACCTTCACCGGGGAGCTGTTTTTT.

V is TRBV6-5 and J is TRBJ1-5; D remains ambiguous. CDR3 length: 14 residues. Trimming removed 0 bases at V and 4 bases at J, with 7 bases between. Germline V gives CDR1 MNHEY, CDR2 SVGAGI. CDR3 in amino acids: CASSYSRQNQPQHF. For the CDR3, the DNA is TGTGCCAGCAGTTACTCGAGACAAAATCAGCCCCAGCATTTT.

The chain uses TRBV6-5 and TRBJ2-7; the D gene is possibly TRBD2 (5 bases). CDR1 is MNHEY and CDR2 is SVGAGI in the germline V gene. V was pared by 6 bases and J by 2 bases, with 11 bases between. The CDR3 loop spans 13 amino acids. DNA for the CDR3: TGTGCCAGCAGCGAAGACGGGACCTACGAGCAGTACTTC. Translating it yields CASSEDGTYEQYF.

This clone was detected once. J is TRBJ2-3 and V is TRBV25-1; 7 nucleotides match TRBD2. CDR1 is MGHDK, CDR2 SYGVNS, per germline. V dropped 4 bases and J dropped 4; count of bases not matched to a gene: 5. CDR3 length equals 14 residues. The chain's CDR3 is CASSVTAGPDTQYF. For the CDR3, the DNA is TGTGCCAGCAGTGTCACAGCGGGGCCAGATACGCAGTATTTT.

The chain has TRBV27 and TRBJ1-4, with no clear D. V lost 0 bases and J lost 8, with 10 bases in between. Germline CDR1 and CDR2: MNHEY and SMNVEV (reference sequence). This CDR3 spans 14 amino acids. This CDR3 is CASSLSRVGEKLFF. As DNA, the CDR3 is TGTGCCAGCAGTTTATCGAGGGTTGGGGAAAAACTGTTTTTT.